Listed here are 29 T cell receptor beta chains from one sample, sequenced in a study of blood T cell repertoires in COVID-19. The assay was immunoSEQ multiplex PCR, and TCRdb's table has in-frame clones only and misses some. The table lists 350,000 or so clones, 83% of them singletons, with about 3% in the top ten. Sequenced input: peripheral blood. These receptors were obtained from a man aged 25 to 40 with active or convalescent COVID-19.

The V call is TRBV5-5, the J call TRBJ1-1; TRBD1 agrees at 7 bases. Trimming took 5 bases from V and 10 from J; bases not matched to a gene: 8. The germline CDR1 and CDR2 sequences are SGHKS and YYEKEE (reference sequence). The CDR3 sequence is 12 residues long. The CDR3 is CASRTPGQRAFF. The CDR3 nucleotides read TGTGCCAGCAGAACACCGGGACAGAGAGCTTTCTTT.

In this sample, this clone turned up once. V gene TRBV18 combines with J gene TRBJ1-1, with 8 positions matching TRBD1. Germline assignment: CDR1 KGHSH and CDR2 LQKENI. This CDR3 contains 15 residues. Trimming cost V 2 bases and J 6 bases; bases outside gene matches: 8. The CDR3 spells CASSPGQGAVSEAFF. CDR3 coding DNA: TGTGCCAGCTCACCAGGACAGGGAGCGGTCTCTGAAGCTTTCTTT.

The V gene is TRBV5-4, the J gene TRBJ2-1; D is possibly TRBD2 (7 bases). Germline V gene data show CDR1 as SGHNT and CDR2 as YYREEE (reference sequence). The ends were cut back, 4 bases at V and 4 bases at J, with 15 bases in the middle. The CDR3 is 15 residues long. The CDR3 DNA sequence: TGTGCCAGCAGCCCGGGGGCGGGAGCTTACAATGAGCAGTTCTTC. It is translated as CASSPGAGAYNEQFF. Full variable domain (rest looked up from reference TRBV5-4 and TRBJ2-1): ETGVTQSPTHLIKTRGQQVTLRCSSQSGHNTVSWYQQALGQGPQFIFQYYREEENGRGNFPPRFSGLQFPNYSSELNVNALELDDSALYLCASSPGAGAYNEQFFGPGTRLTVL.

The chain carries TRBV4-1 and TRBJ2-1, with TRBD1 matching 7 bases. The germline V gene has CDR1 MGHRA and CDR2 YSYEKL. The CDR3 contains 14 residues. The J segment lost 0 bases and the V segment lost 5 bases, leaving 1 base of the junction unmatched. The CDR3 DNA follows: TGCGCCAGCAGCACAGGGGACTCCTACAATGAGCAGTTCTTC. It yields the protein CASSTGDSYNEQFF.

The V and J genes are TRBV6-1 and TRBJ1-2; tentative D call: TRBD1 (5 bases). The CDR3 runs 13 residues. Germline CDR1 and CDR2: MNHNS and SASEGT. V shed 5 bases and J shed 3 bases, with 10 bases lying between them. The CDR3 DNA reads as TGTGCCAGCAGTTTATCGGGGGACTATGGCTACACCTTC. Protein sequence: CASSLSGDYGYTF.

The V gene is TRBV30, the J gene TRBJ2-3, with 7 bases identical to TRBD2. Trimming removed 0 bases from V and 0 bases from J; junction bases left unmatched: 6. The CDR3 totals 16 residues. From germline, CDR1 is GTSNPN and CDR2 SVGIG (reference sequence). The CDR3 bases are TGTGCCTGGAGTGTCGGACTAGAGCTTAGCACAGATACGCAGTATTTT. This sequence encodes CAWSVGLELSTDTQYF. Filled out from reference TRBV30 and TRBJ2-3, the complete variable domain reads SQTIHQWPATLVQPVGSPLSLECTVEGTSNPNLYWYRQAAGRGLQLLFYSVGIGQISSEVPQNLSASRPQDRQFILSSKKLLLSDSGFYLCAWSVGLELSTDTQYFGPGTRLTVL.

The rearrangement links TRBV11-3 to TRBJ2-7; TRBD1 is a possible D gene (5 bases). The V end was cut by 7 bases, the J end by 5 bases, with 15 bases between. The germline CDR1 and CDR2 sequences are SGHNT and YENEEA. CDR3 length: 13 amino acids. The CDR3 nucleotides read TGTGCCAGCACGCCGCAGGGTCCCCACGAGCAGTACTTC. Amino acids: CASTPQGPHEQYF.

This clone came up once. The rearrangement uses TRBV19 and TRBJ2-7, with unresolved D. V was clipped by 8 bases and J by 2 bases, with 13 bases between them. This CDR3 comprises 13 residues. Germline V gene lookup returns CDR1 LNHDA and CDR2 SQIVND (reference sequence). For the CDR3, the DNA is TGTGCCAGTTCAAGCTCCGCGGCCTACGAGCAGTACTTC. Translation gives CASSSSAAYEQYF.

The J gene is TRBJ2-1, the V gene TRBV7-8; D uncertain. CDR1 and CDR2 (germline): SGHVS, FQNEAQ. Between the trimmed V and J ends, which lost 1 base and 3 bases, there was a span of 10 bases. The CDR3 extends over 15 amino acids. The CDR3 DNA is TGTGCCAGCAGCTTAGGACACCCACGCTACAATGAGCAGTTCTTC. Protein: CASSLGHPRYNEQFF. The whole variable domain, remainder taken from reference TRBV7-8 and TRBJ2-1, is GAGVSQSPRYKVAKRGQDVALRCDPISGHVSLFWYQQALGQGPEFLTYFQNEAQLDKSGLPSDRFFAERPEGSVSTLKIQRTQQEDSAVYLCASSLGHPRYNEQFFGPGTRLTVL.

V usage is TRBV7-2 and J usage is TRBJ1-2; 7 nucleotides agree with TRBD1. From germline, CDR1 is SGHTA and CDR2 FQGNSA. Unmatched junction bases numbered 15, after V lost 6 bases and J lost 8 bases. CDR3 length: 15 amino acids. The CDR3 DNA reads TGTGCCAGCAGGACCCTCATAGGGGGCGCGGTAGGCTACACCTTC. It yields the protein CASRTLIGGAVGYTF.

The count of this clone is one. The chain combines TRBV11-3 with TRBJ2-3; 8 bases match TRBD2. The CDR3 runs to 18 residues. CDR1 and CDR2 from the germline V gene are SGHNT and YENEEA. Germline trimming cut 5 bases from V and 6 bases from J; bases unmatched to any gene: 19. CDR3 nucleotide sequence: TGTGCCAGCAGCCCCGGGCGACCGGGACTAGAACGATTGGATACGCAGTATTTT. Its protein product is CASSPGRPGLERLDTQYF.

J is TRBJ2-2 and V is TRBV6-2 or TRBV6-3; D is unclear. Germline V gene lookup returns CDR1 MNHEY and CDR2 SVGEGT. V lost 2 bases and J 6 bases, leaving 7 bases between the germline ends. CDR3 length: 13 residues. CDR3 loop: CASSYLNPGELFF. The CDR3 nucleotides are TGTGCCAGCAGTTACCTTAATCCCGGGGAGCTGTTTTTT.

The chain carries TRBV5-5 and TRBJ2-7; D is uncertain. The V gene's germline CDR1 is SGHKS and CDR2 YYEKEE (reference sequence). Trimming removed 1 base from V and 0 bases from J, with 8 bases in between. This CDR3 is 14 amino acids long. The CDR3 spells CASSLTFSSYEQYF. For the CDR3, the DNA is TGTGCCAGCAGCTTGACATTCAGCTCCTACGAGCAGTACTTC.

This clone has only one observation. Distinct nucleotide sequences in the sample also encode this CDR3. The J gene is TRBJ1-1, the V gene TRBV29-1; 7 bases fit TRBD1. V shed 6 bases, J shed 0 bases, and the junction held 4 bases outside the gene matches. From germline, CDR1 is SQVTM and CDR2 ANQGSEA. The CDR3 extends over 13 amino acids. The chain's CDR3 is CSVAGGVNTEAFF. CDR3 DNA: TGCAGCGTGGCAGGGGGTGTGAACACTGAAGCTTTCTTT.

This clone is a singleton in its sample. The V call is TRBV9, the J call TRBJ2-1; 14 bases map to TRBD2. Per the germline V gene, CDR1 is SGDLS and CDR2 is YYNGEE. Trimming at V came to 3 bases and at J to 10 bases, leaving 12 bases not matched to a gene. The CDR3 has 17 residues. CDR3 protein: CASSENPGTSGGVEQFF. In nucleotides, the CDR3 is TGTGCCAGCAGCGAGAACCCGGGGACTAGCGGGGGAGTAGAGCAGTTCTTC. The variable domain in full, completed from reference TRBV9 and TRBJ2-1, reads DSGVTQTPKHLITATGQRVTLRCSPRSGDLSVYWYQQSLDQGLQFLIQYYNGEERAKGNILERFSAQQFPDLHSELNLSSLELGDSALYFCASSENPGTSGGVEQFFGPGTRLTVL.

This clone appeared a single time. The rearrangement joins TRBV30 to TRBJ1-1; a possible D gene is TRBD1 (6 bases). V shed 0 bases and J shed 1 base, with 9 bases lying between them. CDR1 and CDR2 from the germline V gene are GTSNPN and SVGIG (reference sequence). The CDR3 contains 14 residues. CDR3 nucleotides: TGTGCCTGGAGTGTGGACAGAGGGAACACTGAAGCTTTCTTT. Amino acids: CAWSVDRGNTEAFF.

V and J are TRBV3-1 (or the pseudogene TRBV3-2) and TRBJ2-3, with 10 bases identical to TRBD2. The CDR3 has 16 amino acids. V shed 1 base and J 2 bases; nucleotides not matched to a gene: 3. Germline values: CDR1 LGHDT, CDR2 YNNKEL (reference sequence). CDR3 DNA: TGTGCCAGCAGCCAAGCTGGACTAGCGGCCACAGATACGCAGTATTTT. Translated, it gives CASSQAGLAATDTQYF.

The V call is TRBV5-1, the J call TRBJ1-1, with TRBD1 identical over 10 bases. The CDR3 length is 15 residues. Germline trimming cut 5 bases from V and 1 base from J; bases unmatched to any gene: 5. Germline V gives CDR1 SGHRS, CDR2 YFSETQ. The CDR3: CASSRDRGQNTEAFF. Here the CDR3 DNA reads TGCGCCAGCAGTCGGGACAGGGGTCAGAACACTGAAGCTTTCTTT.

The chain uses TRBV5-5 and TRBJ2-5, with 9 bases aligning to TRBD2. The germline V gene has CDR1 SGHKS and CDR2 YYEKEE (reference sequence). Germline trimming cut 0 bases from V and 4 bases from J; bases unmatched to any gene: 13. This CDR3 comprises 18 residues. CDR3 loop: CASSLGDSSGGKLETQYF. The DNA of the CDR3 is TGTGCCAGCAGCTTGGGGGATAGTAGCGGGGGCAAACTAGAGACCCAGTACTTC.

This sequence joins TRBV4-1 and TRBJ2-7, with 9 positions matching TRBD1. This CDR3 is 15 amino acids long. Germline CDR1 MGHRA, CDR2 YSYEKL. V lost 6 bases and J lost 4; bases outside the gene matches: 10. CDR3 nucleotide sequence: TGCGCCAGCAGGTCCCTAGGGACAGGGACGTACGAGCAGTACTTC. It specifies CASRSLGTGTYEQYF.

The V gene is TRBV30, the J gene TRBJ1-2, with no clear D. Trimming stripped 0 bases from V and 7 bases from J, with 18 bases between. The germline V gene has CDR1 GTSNPN and CDR2 SVGIG (reference sequence). The CDR3 runs to 15 residues. Written as DNA, the CDR3 is TGTGCCTGGAGTGTACTTCTAAGGATGAGAGGTGGCTACACCTTC. This sequence encodes CAWSVLLRMRGGYTF.

There are a few counts of this clone. At the DNA level, this CDR3 is encoded by other sequences in the same sample as well. This rearrangement joins TRBV19 to TRBJ2-5, with 8 bases identical to TRBD1. The CDR3 has 13 amino acids. Looked up from germline, CDR1 is LNHDA and CDR2 is SQIVND (reference sequence). The V and J ends lost 3 bases and 5 bases, in that order; junction bases with no gene match: 2. The CDR3 DNA reads as TGTGCCAGTAGTATTAACAGGGGGGAGACCCAGTACTTC. Encoded protein: CASSINRGETQYF. Supplemented by reference TRBV19 and TRBJ2-5, the full variable domain reads DGGITQSPKYLFRKEGQNVTLSCEQNLNHDAMYWYRQDPGQGLRLIYYSQIVNDFQKGDIAEGYSVSREKKESFPLTVTSAQKNPTAFYLCASSINRGETQYFGPGTRLLVL.

The chain couples TRBV9 to TRBJ1-4; 7 positions match TRBD1. Trimming at V came to 7 bases and at J to 7 bases, leaving 7 bases not matched to a gene. The CDR3 has 13 amino acids. Germline assignment: CDR1 SGDLS and CDR2 YYNGEE. The CDR3 nucleotides are TGTGCCAGCGGCGGAGGGGGCAGTGAAAAACTGTTTTTT. Translating it yields CASGGGGSEKLFF.

This chain connects TRBV7-3 to TRBJ2-1; possibly TRBD2 for D (6 bases). Germline V gene lookup returns CDR1 SGHTA and CDR2 FQGTGA. Trimming took 7 bases from V and 12 from J, leaving 25 bases between them. CDR3 length: 15 amino acids. The CDR3 is CASTSGDVYNEWQFF. The CDR3 bases are TGTGCCAGCACCTCGGGGGACGTATACAATGAGTGGCAGTTCTTC.

The rearrangement uses TRBV28 and TRBJ2-1, with 10 positions matching TRBD2. V dropped 6 bases and J dropped 9; count of bases not matched to a gene: 14. The CDR3 contains 16 residues. CDR1 MDHEN and CDR2 SYDVKM come from the germline V gene. The CDR3 here is CASSTPTSGPRGEQFF. In nucleotides, the CDR3 is TGTGCCAGCAGCACACCGACTAGCGGGCCCCGGGGTGAGCAGTTCTTC. The whole variable domain, remainder taken from reference TRBV28 and TRBJ2-1, is DVKVTQSSRYLVKRTGEKVFLECVQDMDHENMFWYRQDPGLGLRLIYFSYDVKMKEKGDIPEGYSVSREKKERFSLILESASTNQTSMYLCASSTPTSGPRGEQFFGPGTRLTVL.

The rearrangement links TRBV5-4 to TRBJ1-2; 7 bases fit TRBD1. The CDR3 extends over 13 amino acids. Germline lookup yields CDR1 SGHNT and CDR2 YYREEE (reference sequence). The V gene end was trimmed by 3 bases and the J gene end by 14 bases; junction bases not matched to a gene: 13. The CDR3 bases are TGTGCCAGCAGCTCCGACAGGGTTCTAACGAGGACCTTC. It translates to CASSSDRVLTRTF. The complete variable domain, with remaining parts taken from reference TRBV5-4 and TRBJ1-2, reads ETGVTQSPTHLIKTRGQQVTLRCSSQSGHNTVSWYQQALGQGPQFIFQYYREEENGRGNFPPRFSGLQFPNYSSELNVNALELDDSALYLCASSSDRVLTRTFGSGTRLTVV.

This sequence joins TRBV19 and TRBJ1-5, with D unresolved. V was shortened by 1 base and J by 6 bases, with 10 bases between the two germline ends. The germline CDR1 and CDR2 sequences are LNHDA and SQIVND (reference sequence). The CDR3 runs 14 residues. CDR3 residues: CASSIVSDGQPQHF. CDR3 bases: TGTGCCAGTAGTATAGTTAGCGATGGTCAGCCCCAGCATTTT.

The V and J genes are TRBV6-5 and TRBJ1-2; D unresolved. The CDR3 is 13 residues long. V lost 2 bases to trimming and J lost 4 bases, with 8 bases between them. Per germline, CDR1 MNHEY and CDR2 SVGAGI. The DNA for the CDR3 is TGTGCCAGCAGTTACAATGTCATCTATGGCTACACCTTC. As protein: CASSYNVIYGYTF.

This clone was detected only a few times. The V and J genes are TRBV30 and TRBJ2-5; 9 bases are a match to TRBD1. The CDR3 extends over 14 amino acids. Germline lookup yields CDR1 GTSNPN and CDR2 SVGIG (reference sequence). The V and J ends lost 4 bases and 6 bases, in that order; junction bases with no gene match: 9. The CDR3 here is CAWTPGQGLKTQYF. In nucleotides, the CDR3 is TGTGCCTGGACCCCTGGACAGGGGTTAAAGACCCAGTACTTC.